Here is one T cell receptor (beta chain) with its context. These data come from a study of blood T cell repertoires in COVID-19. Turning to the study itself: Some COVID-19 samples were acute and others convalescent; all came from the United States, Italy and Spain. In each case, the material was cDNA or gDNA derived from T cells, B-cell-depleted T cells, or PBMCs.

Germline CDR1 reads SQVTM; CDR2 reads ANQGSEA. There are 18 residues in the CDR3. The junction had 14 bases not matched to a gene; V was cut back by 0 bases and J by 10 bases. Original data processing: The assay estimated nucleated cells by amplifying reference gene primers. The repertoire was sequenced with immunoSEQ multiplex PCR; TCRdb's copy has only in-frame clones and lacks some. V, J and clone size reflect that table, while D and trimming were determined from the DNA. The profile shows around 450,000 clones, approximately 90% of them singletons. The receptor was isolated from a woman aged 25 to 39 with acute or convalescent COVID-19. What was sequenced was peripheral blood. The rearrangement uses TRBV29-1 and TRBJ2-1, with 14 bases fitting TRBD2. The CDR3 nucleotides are TGCAGCGTTGAAGATTTGGGAATGACTAGCGGGGGGGCAGGAGAGCAGTTCTTC. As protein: CSVEDLGMTSGGAGEQFF.